One sample yielded the 13 T cell receptor beta chains listed below, sequenced in a study of blood T cell repertoires in COVID-19. TCRdb's copy holds only in-frame clones and misses some; the assay was immunoSEQ multiplex PCR. This table has about 70,000 clones, approximately 79% appearing once. The sequenced sample consisted of peripheral blood. The receptors shown here come from a woman aged 55 to 70 with acute or convalescent COVID-19.

This clone occurred once. The chain recombines TRBV18 with TRBJ1-6; D is ambiguous. CDR1 and CDR2 from the germline V gene are KGHSH and LQKENI. CDR3 length equals 16 residues. V was trimmed by 2 bases and J by 9 bases, leaving 17 bases between them. CDR3: CASSPWPGGAGSPLHF. DNA for the CDR3: TGTGCCAGCTCACCATGGCCAGGCGGCGCGGGTTCACCCCTCCACTTT.

The chain recombines TRBV5-4 with TRBJ2-5; D gene uncertain. The V end was cut by 2 bases, the J end by 9 bases, with 14 bases between. Germline CDR1 is SGHNT and CDR2 is YYREEE (reference sequence). The CDR3 extends over 13 amino acids. The CDR3: CASSFGEASAQYF. The CDR3 nucleotides are TGTGCCAGCAGCTTTGGAGAGGCCTCGGCCCAGTACTTC.

With respect to this clone: Because the CDR3's place on the DNA is in doubt, the DNA is left out and the CDR3 is given as listed by TCRdb. CDR3 loop: CASSTSTGALSYEQYF. The chain recombines TRBV27 with TRBJ2-7; the tabulated D call, TRBD1, remains unverified against the DNA. CDR1 and CDR2 (germline): MNHEY, SMNVEV (reference sequence). The CDR3 has 16 amino acids, counting both end residues.

The chain links TRBV6-6 to TRBJ2-3; TRBD1 matches 12 bases. Germline values: CDR1 MNHNY, CDR2 SVGAGI (reference sequence). J lost 4 bases, V lost 0 bases, and 2 bases had no gene match. There are 16 residues in the CDR3. CDR3 nucleotide sequence: TGTGCCAGCAGTTACTCGGGACAGGGGGCGGCAGATACGCAGTATTTT. This translates into CASSYSGQGAADTQYF.

The genes are TRBV19 and TRBJ1-5, with D unresolved. Germline CDR1 reads LNHDA; CDR2 reads SQIVND (reference sequence). V shed 0 bases and J shed 5 bases, with 8 bases lying between them. The CDR3 sequence is 14 residues long. The CDR3 bases are TGTGCCAGTAGTATAGATATGGGCTATCAGCCCCAGCATTTT. This translates into CASSIDMGYQPQHF.

CDR3 DNA sequence: TGTGCCAGCAGTTACGCCGGGGGTGCTGGAAACACCATATATTTT. It codes for CASSYAGGAGNTIYF. The J gene is TRBJ1-3, the V gene TRBV6-5, with D possibly TRBD1 on 5 matching bases. CDR1 and CDR2 from the germline V gene are MNHEY and SVGAGI. With 2 bases removed from V and 2 bases from J, the gap between germline ends came to 10 bases. The CDR3 totals 15 residues.

The V and J genes are TRBV11-1 and TRBJ2-1; 8 bases line up with TRBD2. Trimming removed 0 bases from V and 5 bases from J; junction bases left unmatched: 6. This CDR3 has 16 residues. Germline CDR1 reads SGHAT; CDR2 reads FQDESV (reference sequence). CDR3 sequence reads: CASSLAQGSGDNEQFF. For the CDR3, the DNA is TGTGCCAGCAGCTTAGCTCAAGGTAGCGGGGACAATGAGCAGTTCTTC.

This rearrangement joins TRBV13 to TRBJ2-1; 9 bases fit TRBD2. The CDR3 extends over 16 amino acids. In germline, CDR1 is PRHDT, CDR2 FYEKMQ (reference sequence). The trim removed 5 bases at V and 5 bases at J, leaving 10 bases unmatched. CDR3 protein: CASSSLRGGADNEQFF. Written as DNA, the CDR3 is TGTGCCAGCAGCAGTCTTCGCGGGGGGGCAGACAATGAGCAGTTCTTC.

J is TRBJ2-1 and V is TRBV10-3, with 10 bases lining up with TRBD2. After removal of 11 bases from V and 7 bases from J, the junction contained 20 bases not matched to a gene. CDR3 length: 17 residues. Per germline, CDR1 ENHRY and CDR2 SYGVKD. The CDR3, as DNA: TGTGCCGTAACCGGGACTAGCGTCGGGGGGGTTGTTAATGAGCAGTTCTTC. This translates into CAVTGTSVGGVVNEQFF.

CDR3 region: CASSFTGGAGQYF. The CDR3 DNA reads as TGTGCCAGCAGCTTTACAGGGGGCGCGGGTCAGTACTTC. V is TRBV7-9 and J is TRBJ2-4; 9 nucleotides match TRBD1. The CDR3 extends over 13 amino acids. J was trimmed by 12 bases and V by 3 bases; bases with no gene match: 6. The V gene's germline CDR1 is SEHNR and CDR2 FQNEAQ (reference sequence).

The chain is built from TRBV19 and TRBJ2-2; D may be TRBD1 (6 bases). The CDR3 extends over 15 amino acids. Between the trimmed V and J ends, which lost 4 bases and 6 bases, there was a span of 15 bases. In germline, CDR1 is LNHDA, CDR2 SQIVND (reference sequence). In DNA form, the CDR3 reads TGTGCCAGTAGTAATCAGGGGAGAGGAGCCGGGGAGCTGTTTTTT. It is translated as CASSNQGRGAGELFF.

The chain employs TRBV7-8 and TRBJ1-1; no clear D. CDR3 length: 13 residues. Trimming stripped 0 bases from V and 8 bases from J, with 10 bases between. CDR1 is SGHVS and CDR2 is FQNEAQ in the germline V gene. CDR3: CASSLAGDREAFF. DNA for the CDR3: TGTGCCAGCAGCTTAGCCGGGGATCGGGAAGCTTTCTTT.

Here the CDR3 reads CATSRERTSGFQETQYF. CDR3 bases: TGTGCCACCAGCAGAGAAAGGACTAGCGGGTTTCAAGAGACCCAGTACTTC. The chain is built from TRBV15 and TRBJ2-5; 11 bases are a match to TRBD2. The germline CDR1 and CDR2 sequences are LNHNV and YYDKDF (reference sequence). The length of the CDR3 is 17 residues. The junction had 5 bases not matched to a gene; V was cut back by 0 bases and J by 2 bases.